One sample yielded the 29 T cell receptor beta chains listed below, sequenced in a study of T cells after yellow fever vaccination. TCRdb passed the 5' RACE reads through MiXCR, listing each CDR3 protein once. This table has some 240,000 distinct CDR3 sequences, about 5.2% appearing once. The sequencing here drew on CD4+ T cells sorted from PBMCs, taken on the day of the yellow fever booster vaccination. The receptors were sampled from a man aged 18 to 30 who received the YFV17D yellow fever vaccine.

The chain links TRBV25-1 to TRBJ2-3; the D is unclear. CDR1 is MGHDK, CDR2 SYGVNS, per germline. The V gene lost 0 bases and the J gene lost 4 bases, with 8 bases spanning the gap. The length of the CDR3 is 14 residues. CDR3 DNA sequence: TGTGCCAGCAGTGAATATCGGGCCGCAGATACGCAGTATTTT. Its protein product is CASSEYRAADTQYF.

This clonotype occurred many times. This chain links TRBV7-9 with TRBJ2-4, with D possibly being TRBD2 (5 bases). V was clipped by 6 bases and J by 8 bases, with 11 bases between them. Germline V gene sequence: CDR1 SEHNR, CDR2 FQNEAQ (reference sequence). This CDR3 spans 12 amino acids. As DNA, the CDR3 is TGTGCCAGCAGATCCCGGGAAGACATTCAGTACTTC. Protein sequence: CASRSREDIQYF.

The gene calls are TRBV12-3 or TRBV12-4 and TRBJ1-1; TRBD1 matches at 9 bases. CDR3 length equals 13 residues. The V gene end was trimmed by 10 bases and the J gene end by 3 bases; junction bases not matched to a gene: 6. CDR3 sequence (DNA): TGTGCCAACTCACGGGACAGGGACACTGAAGCTTTCTTT. This encodes CANSRDRDTEAFF.

This clonotype showed up many times. The chain is built from TRBV12-3 or TRBV12-4 and TRBJ2-2; the match to TRBD2 covers 12 bases. The CDR3 is 16 residues long. J gave up 9 bases and V 6 bases, and 11 bases lay outside the gene matches. The CDR3 reads CASRRPSGGGTRELFF. For the CDR3, the DNA is TGTGCCAGCAGGCGACCTAGCGGGGGGGGTACCCGGGAGCTGTTTTTT.

This clonotype was recorded a few times. V is TRBV27 and J is TRBJ2-6; D may be TRBD1 or TRBD2 (5 bases each). The CDR3 consists of 18 residues. V was trimmed by 8 bases and J by 1 base, leaving 21 bases between them. Germline V gene sequence: CDR1 MNHEY, CDR2 SMNVEV (reference sequence). The CDR3, as DNA: TGTGCCAGCGCTTGGGGTCGGGACGCACGATCTGGGGCCAACGTCCTGACTTTC. This encodes CASAWGRDARSGANVLTF.

This clonotype was detected a few times. The chain couples TRBV29-1 to TRBJ2-5; no firm D call. The CDR3 is 12 residues long. Germline V gene data show CDR1 as SQVTM and CDR2 as ANQGSEA. Trimming took off 6 bases at V and 2 bases at J, with 10 bases between the two ends. CDR3 region: CSVRWGQETQYF. The CDR3 DNA sequence: TGCAGCGTGCGGTGGGGTCAAGAGACCCAGTACTTC.

The chain joins TRBV6-5 to TRBJ1-3, with D hard to call. Germline CDR1 and CDR2: MNHEY and SVGAGI. CDR3 length: 15 residues. Trimming left V 2 bases short and J 2 bases short, with 10 bases between. The DNA of the CDR3 is TGTGCCAGCAGTTACGAAAGGGTCGCTGGAAACACCATATATTTT. As protein: CASSYERVAGNTIYF.

The V call is TRBV3-1, the J call TRBJ1-5; 7 bases are a match to TRBD1. The CDR3 totals 13 residues. J gave up 5 bases and V 3 bases, and 1 base lay outside the gene matches. CDR1 is LGHDT, CDR2 YNNKEL, per germline (reference sequence). The CDR3 reads CASSQGTDQPQHF. The CDR3 DNA reads as TGTGCCAGCAGCCAGGGGACAGATCAGCCCCAGCATTTT. Together with reference TRBV3-1 and TRBJ1-5, the CDR3 gives the full variable domain: DTAVSQTPKYLVTQMGNDKSIKCEQNLGHDTMYWYKQDSKKFLKIMFSYNNKELIINETVPNRFSPKSPDKAHLNLHINSLELGDSAVYFCASSQGTDQPQHFGDGTRLSIL.

The table lists this clonotype with many counts. This chain uses TRBV5-1 with TRBJ2-2; tentatively, D is TRBD1 (5 bases). The CDR3 covers 14 residues. Germline V lookup: CDR1 SGHRS, CDR2 YFSETQ. V lost 4 bases and J 3 bases, leaving 10 bases between the germline ends. Here the CDR3 reads CASSADRHTGELFF. CDR3 in DNA: TGCGCCAGCAGCGCTGACAGACACACCGGGGAGCTGTTTTTT.

The CDR3 loop is CASSNRGRGNQPQHF. CDR3 nucleotide sequence: TGTGCCAGTAGCAACAGGGGGAGGGGCAATCAGCCCCAGCATTTT. This chain uses TRBV19 with TRBJ1-5, with 8 bases identical to TRBD1. CDR3 length: 15 amino acids. After removal of 6 bases from V and 2 bases from J, the junction contained 6 bases not matched to a gene. Germline loops: CDR1 LNHDA, CDR2 SQIVND (reference sequence).

There are a few counts of this clonotype. The chain recombines TRBV5-6 with TRBJ2-4; TRBD2 might be the D (6 bases). Trimming took off 0 bases at V and 3 bases at J, with 10 bases between the two ends. Germline-derived CDR1 and CDR2 are SGHDT and YYEEEE. This CDR3 comprises 15 residues. CDR3: CASSLAGTGKNIQYF. For the CDR3, the DNA is TGTGCCAGCAGCTTGGCCGGGACTGGCAAAAACATTCAGTACTTC.

The rearrangement uses TRBV7-2 and TRBJ1-5; 9 bases are a match to TRBD1. The CDR3 has 16 amino acids. Unmatched junction bases numbered 7, after V lost 2 bases and J lost 5 bases. Germline CDR1 and CDR2: SGHTA and FQGNSA. DNA of the CDR3: TGTGCCAGCAGCTTAAGCTCGGGACAGGGTTATCAGCCCCAGCATTTT. It translates to CASSLSSGQGYQPQHF.

This clonotype was picked up a small number of times. The V call is TRBV18, the J call TRBJ1-6; D is unresolved. Trimming took off 6 bases at V and 0 bases at J, with 15 bases between the two ends. Looked up from germline, CDR1 is KGHSH and CDR2 is LQKENI. This CDR3 is 17 amino acids long. CDR3 coding DNA: TGTGCCAGCTCGACCTATGGGGTTAGCTCCTATAATTCACCCCTCCACTTT. As protein: CASSTYGVSSYNSPLHF.

As to this clonotype: Compared with germline, one end of the junction differs, possibly owing to a read error. The chain employs TRBV28 and TRBJ2-1; 7 nucleotides align to TRBD2. Germline assignment: CDR1 MDHEN and CDR2 SYDVKM. The length of the CDR3 is 14 residues. The CDR3 coding sequence is TGTGCCAGCAGCTCGGGGGGTTCCTACAATCAGCAGTTCTTC. Translating gives CASSSGGSYNQQFF.

V is TRBV3-1 and J is TRBJ1-1, with D possibly matching TRBD1 (5 bases). V gave up 4 bases and J gave up 1 base, with 13 bases separating them. The CDR3 loop spans 15 amino acids. The germline CDR1 and CDR2 sequences are LGHDT and YNNKEL (reference sequence). The DNA of the CDR3 is TGTGCCAGCAGCCTTGCCGGGACTAAGAACACTGAAGCTTTCTTT. It specifies CASSLAGTKNTEAFF. The variable domain in full, completed from reference TRBV3-1 and TRBJ1-1, reads DTAVSQTPKYLVTQMGNDKSIKCEQNLGHDTMYWYKQDSKKFLKIMFSYNNKELIINETVPNRFSPKSPDKAHLNLHINSLELGDSAVYFCASSLAGTKNTEAFFGQGTRLTVV.

This clonotype was detected many times. The rearrangement joins TRBV3-1 to TRBJ2-3; tentative D call: TRBD1 (5 bases). The CDR3 is made up of 16 amino acids. The ends were cut back, 3 bases at V and 2 bases at J, with 15 bases in the middle. CDR1 is LGHDT, CDR2 YNNKEL, per germline (reference sequence). In DNA form, the CDR3 reads TGTGCCAGCAGCCATGAGGCAGGACACATCACAGATACGCAGTATTTT. It is translated as CASSHEAGHITDTQYF.

This clonotype appeared many times. The rearrangement links TRBV2 to TRBJ2-5, with D uncertain. The CDR3 spans 11 residues. Trimming removed 9 bases from V and 1 base from J, with 6 bases in between. The V gene's germline CDR1 is SNHLY and CDR2 FYNNEI. CDR3 bases: TGTGCCAGAAACACCCAAGAGACCCAGTACTTC. It yields the protein CARNTQETQYF.

In this sample, this clonotype turned up many times. The chain joins TRBV5-1 to TRBJ2-7; the D is unclear. CDR3 length: 17 residues. V was clipped by 5 bases and J by 0 bases, with 21 bases between them. Germline loops: CDR1 SGHRS, CDR2 YFSETQ. The CDR3 protein is CASSKAPLDTRSYEQYV. The CDR3 DNA follows: TGCGCCAGCAGTAAGGCCCCGTTAGATACTCGCTCCTACGAGCAGTACGTC.

This clonotype was found a few times. This chain joins TRBV20-1 and TRBJ2-1, with TRBD2 matching 16 bases. J gave up 4 bases and V 7 bases, and 4 bases lay outside the gene matches. The CDR3 covers 15 residues. Germline V gives CDR1 DFQATT, CDR2 SNEGSKA (reference sequence). CDR3 coding DNA: TGCAGTGTAACGGGACTAGCGGGGGGGTACAATGAGCAGTTCTTC. Protein product: CSVTGLAGGYNEQFF.

This clonotype was observed a few times. The V call is TRBV6-2 or TRBV6-3, the J call TRBJ2-2; TRBD2 is a possible D gene (7 bases). Trimming removed 2 bases at V and 0 bases at J, with 13 bases between. The germline CDR1 and CDR2 sequences are MNHEY and SVGEGT. This CDR3 has 17 amino acids. The CDR3 here is CASSYAGAFANTGELFF. CDR3 bases: TGTGCCAGCAGTTACGCGGGGGCGTTCGCGAACACCGGGGAGCTGTTTTTT.

Many counts were recorded for this clonotype. The chain couples TRBV7-9 to TRBJ1-3, with D hard to call. There are 12 residues in the CDR3. Germline CDR1 and CDR2: SEHNR and FQNEAQ (reference sequence). V was trimmed by 0 bases and J by 3 bases, leaving 0 bases between them. The CDR3: CASSLAGNTIYF. For the CDR3, the DNA is TGTGCCAGCAGCTTAGCTGGAAACACCATATATTTT.

Many counts were recorded for this clonotype. The chain recombines TRBV18 with TRBJ2-2, with TRBD2 matching 9 bases. This CDR3 is 16 amino acids long. After removal of 3 bases from V and 4 bases from J, the junction contained 6 bases not matched to a gene. The germline gives CDR1 KGHSH, CDR2 LQKENI. The CDR3 reads CASSPSSGGPTGELFF. CDR3 sequence (DNA): TGTGCCAGCTCACCTTCCAGCGGGGGGCCCACCGGGGAGCTGTTTTTT.

The chain combines TRBV2 with TRBJ1-6; no definite D call. V lost 6 bases and J lost 0, with 9 bases in between. Germline CDR1 and CDR2: SNHLY and FYNNEI. The CDR3 sequence is 15 residues long. CDR3: CASSARTSYNSPLHF. In DNA, the CDR3 is TGTGCCAGCAGCGCCCGGACCTCCTATAATTCACCCCTCCACTTT.

The chain uses TRBV19 and TRBJ1-5, with 9 bases lining up with TRBD1. This CDR3 region has 15 residues. The germline V gene has CDR1 LNHDA and CDR2 SQIVND (reference sequence). After removal of 3 bases from V and 11 bases from J, the junction contained 11 bases not matched to a gene. As DNA, the CDR3 is TGTGCCAGTAGTATTCGTCACGGGACAGGGAATGCCCAGCATTTT. It encodes CASSIRHGTGNAQHF.

This clonotype was counted ten times or more. The J gene is TRBJ1-1, the V gene TRBV20-1; possibly TRBD1 for D (6 bases). Trimming took 3 bases from V and 0 from J, leaving 8 bases between them. From germline, CDR1 is DFQATT and CDR2 SNEGSKA (reference sequence). The CDR3 spans 13 residues. The CDR3 DNA is TGCAGTGCTAGGGGGGACATGAACACTGAAGCTTTCTTT. Translated, it gives CSARGDMNTEAFF.

Of note for this clonotype: This may stem from a read error, because a much larger clone lies one nucleotide away. V gene TRBV6-2 or TRBV6-3 combines with J gene TRBJ2-2, with TRBD2 identical over 9 bases. V shed 4 bases, J shed 0 bases, and the junction held 12 bases outside the gene matches. The CDR3 consists of 19 residues. CDR1 is MNHEY and CDR2 is SVGEGT in the germline V gene. CDR3 nucleotide sequence: TGTGCCAGCAGTTTCCCCACCGCTAGCGGGACCTCGAACACCGGGGAGCTGTTTTTT. Amino acids: CASSFPTASGTSNTGELFF.

The V and J genes are TRBV7-2 and TRBJ2-5; possibly TRBD2 for D (5 bases). Trimming took off 2 bases at V and 4 bases at J, with 14 bases between the two ends. Germline V gene lookup returns CDR1 SGHTA and CDR2 FQGNSA. The CDR3 runs to 15 residues. CDR3 residues: CASSLNYGVRETQYF. Written as DNA, the CDR3 is TGTGCCAGCAGCTTAAATTACGGGGTGCGAGAGACCCAGTACTTC.

At least ten counts were recorded for this clonotype. The chain employs TRBV7-9 and TRBJ2-2; D possibly corresponds to TRBD1 (5 bases). CDR3 length: 13 residues. Trimming took 5 bases from V and 6 from J, leaving 10 bases between them. The germline V gene has CDR1 SEHNR and CDR2 FQNEAQ (reference sequence). The CDR3, as DNA: TGTGCCAGCAGCGCCCGACAGTCCGGGGAGCTGTTTTTT. Amino acid sequence: CASSARQSGELFF.

This clonotype has at least ten counts. This rearrangement joins TRBV7-2 to TRBJ1-4; no clear D gene. CDR1 SGHTA and CDR2 FQGNSA come from the germline V gene. There are 16 residues in the CDR3. The V and J ends lost 6 bases and 3 bases respectively, with 17 bases between them. In DNA, the CDR3 is TGTGCCAGCAGACCCTATCCGACAAGCTCTAATGAAAAACTGTTTTTT. This translates into CASRPYPTSSNEKLFF.